This T cell receptor beta chain was sequenced for a study of cytomegalovirus exposure and HLA in healthy donors. Trimming removed 5 bases from V and 5 bases from J; junction bases left unmatched: 5. The CDR3 consists of 13 residues. CDR1 and CDR2 from the germline V gene are MNHEY and SMNVEV (reference sequence). It was with 60 Vbeta and 13 Jbeta primers that the PCR ran. Generated by immunoSEQ multiplex PCR, the TCRdb table keeps only in-frame clones and is missing some. The sample has around 35,000 clones. General study points: Some V segments, TRBV6-2 and TRBV6-3 among them, were indistinguishable and were therefore excluded. While the bulk of TCR sequences proved rare, some public TCRs turned up in many donors.

For this clone: No antigen is known for it.

The chain is built from TRBV27 and TRBJ1-1, with TRBD1 matching 7 bases. The receptor comes from a woman aged 40 to 50 in good health and CMV-seropositive. Input material: PBMCs. Here the CDR3 DNA reads TGTGCCAGCAGTAGACAGGGTTTAACTGAAGCTTTCTTT. This codes for CASSRQGLTEAFF.